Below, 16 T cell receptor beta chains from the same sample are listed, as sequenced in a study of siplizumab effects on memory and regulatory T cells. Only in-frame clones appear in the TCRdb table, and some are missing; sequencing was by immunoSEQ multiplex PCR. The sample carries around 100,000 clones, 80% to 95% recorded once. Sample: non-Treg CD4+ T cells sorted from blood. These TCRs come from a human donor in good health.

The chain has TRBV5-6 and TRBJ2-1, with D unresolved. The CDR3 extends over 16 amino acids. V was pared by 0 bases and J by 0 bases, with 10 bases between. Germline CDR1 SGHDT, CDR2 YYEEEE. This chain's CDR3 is CASSLGFGSSYNEQFF. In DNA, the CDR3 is TGTGCCAGCAGCTTGGGGTTTGGAAGCTCCTACAATGAGCAGTTCTTC.

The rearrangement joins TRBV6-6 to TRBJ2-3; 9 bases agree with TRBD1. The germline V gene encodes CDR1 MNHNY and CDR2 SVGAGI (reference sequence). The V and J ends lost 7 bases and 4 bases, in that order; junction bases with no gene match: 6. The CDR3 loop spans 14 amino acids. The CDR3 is CASTWGQGPDTQYF. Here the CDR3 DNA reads TGTGCCAGCACTTGGGGACAGGGACCAGATACGCAGTATTTT.

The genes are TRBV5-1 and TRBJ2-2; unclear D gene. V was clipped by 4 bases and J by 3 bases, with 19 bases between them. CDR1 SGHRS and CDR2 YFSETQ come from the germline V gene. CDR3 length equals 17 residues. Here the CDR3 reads CASSHSPKDAYTGELFF. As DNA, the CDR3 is TGCGCCAGCAGCCATTCCCCCAAGGATGCATACACCGGGGAGCTGTTTTTT.

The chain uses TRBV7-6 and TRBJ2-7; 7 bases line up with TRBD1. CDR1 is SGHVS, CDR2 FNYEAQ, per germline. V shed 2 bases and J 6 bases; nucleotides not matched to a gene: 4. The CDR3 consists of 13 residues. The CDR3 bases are TGTGCCAGCAGCTTATCAGGACAGGCCGAGCAGTACTTC. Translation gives CASSLSGQAEQYF.

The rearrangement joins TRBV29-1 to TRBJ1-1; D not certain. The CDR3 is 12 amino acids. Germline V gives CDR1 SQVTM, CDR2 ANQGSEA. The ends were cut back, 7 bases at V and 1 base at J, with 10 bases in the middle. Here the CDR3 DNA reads TGCAGCGCAATCGGACCGAACACTGAAGCTTTCTTT. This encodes CSAIGPNTEAFF.

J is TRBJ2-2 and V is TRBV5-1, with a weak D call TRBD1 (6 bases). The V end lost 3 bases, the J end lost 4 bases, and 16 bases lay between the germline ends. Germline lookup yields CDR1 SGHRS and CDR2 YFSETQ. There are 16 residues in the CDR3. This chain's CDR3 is CASSWGDRLGTGELFF. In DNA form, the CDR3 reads TGCGCCAGCAGCTGGGGAGACAGGTTGGGCACCGGGGAGCTGTTTTTT.

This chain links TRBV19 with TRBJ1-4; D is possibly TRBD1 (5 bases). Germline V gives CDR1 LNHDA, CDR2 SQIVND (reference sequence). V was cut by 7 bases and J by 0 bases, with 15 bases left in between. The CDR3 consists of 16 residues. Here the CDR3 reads CASTPTPGSTNEKLFF. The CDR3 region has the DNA TGTGCCAGTACTCCAACGCCAGGGTCAACTAATGAAAAACTGTTTTTT. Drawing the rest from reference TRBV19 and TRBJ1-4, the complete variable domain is DGGITQSPKYLFRKEGQNVTLSCEQNLNHDAMYWYRQDPGQGLRLIYYSQIVNDFQKGDIAEGYSVSREKKESFPLTVTSAQKNPTAFYLCASTPTPGSTNEKLFFGSGTQLSVL.

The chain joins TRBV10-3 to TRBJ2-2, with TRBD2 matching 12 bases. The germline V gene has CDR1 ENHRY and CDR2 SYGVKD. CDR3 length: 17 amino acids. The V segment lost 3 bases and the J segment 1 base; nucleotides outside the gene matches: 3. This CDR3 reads CAISDLAGGKNTGELFF. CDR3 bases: TGTGCCATCAGTGACCTAGCGGGAGGGAAGAACACCGGGGAGCTGTTTTTT.

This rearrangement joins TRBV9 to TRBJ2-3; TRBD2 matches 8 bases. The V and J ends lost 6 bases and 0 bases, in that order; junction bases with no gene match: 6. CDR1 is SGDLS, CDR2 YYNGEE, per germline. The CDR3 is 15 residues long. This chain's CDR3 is CASNLAGYSTDTQYF. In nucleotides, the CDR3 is TGTGCCAGCAACTTAGCGGGATACAGCACAGATACGCAGTATTTT.

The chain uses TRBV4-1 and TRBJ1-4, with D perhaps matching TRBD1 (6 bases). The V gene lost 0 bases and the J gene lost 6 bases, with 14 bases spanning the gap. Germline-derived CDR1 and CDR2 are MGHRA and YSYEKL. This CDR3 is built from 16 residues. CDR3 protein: CASSQDRGGGYEKLFF. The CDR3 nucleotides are TGCGCCAGCAGCCAAGATAGAGGAGGGGGATATGAAAAACTGTTTTTT.

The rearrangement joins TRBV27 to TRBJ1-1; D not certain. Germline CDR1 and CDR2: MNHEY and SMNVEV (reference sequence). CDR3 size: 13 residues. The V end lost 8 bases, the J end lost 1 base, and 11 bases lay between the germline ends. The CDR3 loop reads CASRLVQNTEAFF. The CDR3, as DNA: TGTGCCAGCCGCCTCGTTCAGAACACTGAAGCTTTCTTT.

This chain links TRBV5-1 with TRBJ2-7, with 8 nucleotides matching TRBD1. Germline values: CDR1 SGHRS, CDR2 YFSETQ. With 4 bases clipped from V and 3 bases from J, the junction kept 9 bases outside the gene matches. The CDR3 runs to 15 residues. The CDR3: CASSPLQGVNYEQYF. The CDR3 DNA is TGCGCCAGCAGCCCGCTACAGGGGGTTAACTACGAGCAGTACTTC.

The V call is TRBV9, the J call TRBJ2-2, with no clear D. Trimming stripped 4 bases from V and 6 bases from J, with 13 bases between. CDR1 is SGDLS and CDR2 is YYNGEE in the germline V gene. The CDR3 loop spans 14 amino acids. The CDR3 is CASSPPGVSGELFF. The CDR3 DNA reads TGTGCCAGCAGCCCCCCCGGCGTGTCCGGGGAGCTGTTTTTT.

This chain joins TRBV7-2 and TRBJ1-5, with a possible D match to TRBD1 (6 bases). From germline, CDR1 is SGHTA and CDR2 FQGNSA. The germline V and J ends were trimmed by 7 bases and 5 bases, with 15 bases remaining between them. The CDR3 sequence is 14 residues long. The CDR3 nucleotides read TGTGCCAGCACCAGACTCAGGGGCGATCAGCCCCAGCATTTT. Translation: CASTRLRGDQPQHF.

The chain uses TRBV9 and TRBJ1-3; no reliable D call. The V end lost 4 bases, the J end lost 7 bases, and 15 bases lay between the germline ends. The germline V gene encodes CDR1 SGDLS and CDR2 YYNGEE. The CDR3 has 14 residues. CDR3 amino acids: CASSLRTGFNTIYF. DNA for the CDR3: TGTGCCAGCAGCCTCCGGACGGGCTTTAACACCATATATTTT.

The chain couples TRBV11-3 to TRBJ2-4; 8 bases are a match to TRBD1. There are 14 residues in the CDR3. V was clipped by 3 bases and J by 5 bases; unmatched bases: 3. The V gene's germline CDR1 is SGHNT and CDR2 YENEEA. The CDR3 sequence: CASSLTGDENIQYF. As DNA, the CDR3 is TGTGCCAGCAGCTTGACAGGGGACGAAAACATTCAGTACTTC.